Following are 6 T cell receptor beta chains from one sample sequenced in a study of regulatory and conventional T cells in breast cancer. MiXCR was run by TCRdb on the PCR reads, yielding one entry per CDR3 protein. This sample has roughly 10,000 distinct CDR3 sequences, with roughly 34% found just once. The sample comprised conventional T cells from blood. The receptors stem from a male donor in good health.

By proportion, this clonotype is medium-sized. This chain uses TRBV4-1 with TRBJ1-2; 7 nucleotides line up with TRBD1. V lost 5 bases to trimming and J lost 8 bases; unmatched junction nucleotides: 8. CDR3 size: 13 residues. Germline V lookup: CDR1 MGHRA, CDR2 YSYEKL. The CDR3: CASSDDREEGYTF. As DNA, the CDR3 is TGCGCCAGCAGCGACGACAGGGAGGAAGGCTACACCTTC.

This clonotype showed up just a few times. The rearrangement joins TRBV7-2 to TRBJ2-3, with 7 bases aligning to TRBD2. V gave up 9 bases and J gave up 11 bases; unmatched junction bases: 8. The length of the CDR3 is 11 residues. Per germline, CDR1 SGHTA and CDR2 FQGNSA. CDR3: CASNRGGLQYF. DNA of the CDR3: TGTGCCAGTAACCGCGGGGGATTGCAGTATTTT.

This clonotype was detected a few times. This chain links TRBV7-2 with TRBJ2-7; D might be TRBD2 (6 bases). Trimming stripped 5 bases from V and 3 bases from J, with 11 bases between. CDR1 is SGHTA and CDR2 is FQGNSA in the germline V gene. The CDR3 loop spans 13 amino acids. Here the CDR3 DNA reads TGTGCCAGCAGCCCTGCGGGGTACTACGAGCAGTACTTC. It is translated as CASSPAGYYEQYF.

About this clonotype: A read error may account for a junction end that differs from germline. The chain has TRBV30 and TRBJ2-5, with no clear D. Germline V CDR1 and CDR2: GTSNPN, SVGIG (reference sequence). This CDR3 is built from 14 residues. In DNA, the CDR3 is TGTACCTGGAGTGTAAGGTTTCTTCAAGAGACCCAGTACTTC. It encodes CTWSVRFLQETQYF. The full variable domain, rest sourced from reference TRBV30 and TRBJ2-5, is SQTIHQWPATLVQPVGSPLSLECTVEGTSNPNLYWYRQAAGRGLQLLFYSVGIGQISSEVPQNLSASRPQDRQFILSSKKLLLSDSGFYLCTWSVRFLQETQYFGPGTRLLVL.

This clonotype was recorded a few times. The J gene is TRBJ2-3, the V gene TRBV20-1; D might be TRBD1 (5 bases). The ends were cut back, 6 bases at V and 0 bases at J, with 16 bases in the middle. Germline CDR1 and CDR2: DFQATT and SNEGSKA (reference sequence). This CDR3 is built from 15 residues. The CDR3 here is CSAPRAETSTDTQYF. DNA of the CDR3: TGCAGTGCCCCCAGGGCGGAAACAAGCACAGATACGCAGTATTTT.

V and J are TRBV11-2 and TRBJ2-7; D is possibly TRBD1 (5 bases). V was pared by 3 bases and J by 3 bases, with 9 bases between. Germline assignment: CDR1 SGHAT and CDR2 FQNNGV. CDR3 size: 13 residues. The CDR3 protein is CASSLSGNYEQYF. The CDR3 DNA reads as TGTGCCAGCAGCTTGTCAGGGAACTACGAGCAGTACTTC.